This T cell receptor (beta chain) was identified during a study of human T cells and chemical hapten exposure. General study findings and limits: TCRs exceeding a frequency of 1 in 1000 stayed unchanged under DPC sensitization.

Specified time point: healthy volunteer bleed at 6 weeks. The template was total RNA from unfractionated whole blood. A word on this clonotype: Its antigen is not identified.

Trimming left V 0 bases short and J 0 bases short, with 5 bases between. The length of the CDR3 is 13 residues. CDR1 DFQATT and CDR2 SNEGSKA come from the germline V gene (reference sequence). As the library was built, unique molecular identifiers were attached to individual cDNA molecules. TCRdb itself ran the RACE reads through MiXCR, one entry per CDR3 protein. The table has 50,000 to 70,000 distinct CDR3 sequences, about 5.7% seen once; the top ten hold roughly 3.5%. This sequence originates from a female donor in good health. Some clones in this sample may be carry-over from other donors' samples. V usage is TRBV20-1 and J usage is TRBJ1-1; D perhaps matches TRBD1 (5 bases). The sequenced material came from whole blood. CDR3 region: CSARDRVNTEAFF. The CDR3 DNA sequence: TGCAGTGCTAGAGACAGGGTGAACACTGAAGCTTTCTTT.